The rows below give T cell receptor beta chains drawn from one sample of a study of human T cells and chemical hapten exposure. TCRdb reanalysed the RACE reads using MiXCR and keeps one entry per CDR3 protein. The sample holds roughly 380,000 distinct CDR3 sequences, about 4.4% seen once. The sequences come from whole blood, collected in connection with sensitization to the hapten diphenylcyclopropenone (DPC). These receptors were collected from a woman aged 50 to 60 with alopecia areata. Some clones in this sample may be carry-over from other donors' samples. CDR3s include the opening cysteine and the closing phenylalanine or tryptophan. The order of the fields is J gene, V gene, D gene, clone size, CDR3 DNA, CDR3 protein. A D gene is named only where the DNA matches it firmly. Only some rows state a clone size, as once, few, many or a class for expanded clones.

J: TRBJ2-3
V: TRBV7-2
D: NA
size: NA
DNA: TGTGCCAGCAGCTTATGGGGGGGGCGTACAGATACGCAGTATTTT
CDR3: CASSLWGGRTDTQYF

J: TRBJ1-1
V: TRBV12-3/TRBV12-4
D: NA
size: NA
DNA: TGTGCCAGCAGCAACCCCCGGGCCGACACTGAAGCTTTCTTT
CDR3: CASSNPRADTEAFF

J: TRBJ1-2
V: TRBV21-1
D: NA
size: many
DNA: TGTGCCAGCCTCCTCTTACACTCGGGACAGGAAAAAAGCTATGGCTACACCTTC
CDR3: CASLLLHSGQEKSYGYTF

J: TRBJ1-1
V: TRBV12-3/TRBV12-4
D: NA
size: many
DNA: TGTGCCAGCAGTTTGACCCAGACGACGAACACTGAAGCTTTCTTT
CDR3: CASSLTQTTNTEAFF

J: TRBJ1-5
V: TRBV6-6
D: NA
size: few
DNA: TGTGCCAGCAGTCCGGGACGTCTAACGAGTAGCAATCAGCCCCAGCATTTT
CDR3: CASSPGRLTSSNQPQHF

J: TRBJ1-1
V: TRBV6-2/TRBV6-3
D: NA
size: few
DNA: TGTGCCAGCAGTTACTCGATCTGGGGACCCTCGAAGGATGAAGCTTTCTTT
CDR3: CASSYSIWGPSKDEAFF

J: TRBJ1-2
V: TRBV7-2
D: NA
size: many
DNA: TGTGCCAGCAGCCGCCGACAGCCTACCTTTTATGGCTACACCTTC
CDR3: CASSRRQPTFYGYTF

J: TRBJ2-3
V: TRBV6-2/TRBV6-3
D: TRBD2
size: many
DNA: TGTGCCAGCGGACTAGCGGGAAACACAGATACGCAGTATTTT
CDR3: CASGLAGNTDTQYF

J: TRBJ1-1
V: TRBV7-6
D: NA
size: many
DNA: TGTGCCAGCAGCTTAGTACAGGTTAACACTGAAGCTTTCTTT
CDR3: CASSLVQVNTEAFF

J: TRBJ2-1
V: TRBV4-3
D: TRBD2
size: few
DNA: TGCGCCAGCAGCCAAGAGGTAGCGGGGTACAATGAGCAGTTCTTC
CDR3: CASSQEVAGYNEQFF

J: TRBJ2-7
V: TRBV6-6
D: NA
size: many
DNA: TGTGCCAGCAGGCCCCCGGGACAACCATACGAGCAGTACTTC
CDR3: CASRPPGQPYEQYF

J: TRBJ2-3
V: TRBV12-3/TRBV12-4
D: TRBD2
size: many
DNA: TGTGCCAGCAGTTCTAGCGGGGGGGTAGATACGCAGTATTTT
CDR3: CASSSSGGVDTQYF

J: TRBJ1-1
V: TRBV6-1
D: TRBD1
size: NA
DNA: TGTGCCATCATACACAGGGGTCTCGGTGAAGCTTTCTTT
CDR3: CAIIHRGLGEAFF

J: TRBJ2-1
V: TRBV7-9
D: TRBD1
size: NA
DNA: TGTGCCAGCAGCCAACGGACAGGGGCAGCTTCGAATGAGCAGTTCTTC
CDR3: CASSQRTGAASNEQFF

J: TRBJ2-5
V: TRBV6-5
D: TRBD2
size: many
DNA: TGTGCCAGCAGCCCCCGCGGGAGGGAGACCCAGTACTTC
CDR3: CASSPRGRETQYF

J: TRBJ1-6
V: TRBV10-3
D: NA
size: NA
DNA: TGTGCCATCCATCCCAGCGGAAACTATAATTCACCCCTCCACTTT
CDR3: CAIHPSGNYNSPLHF

J: TRBJ2-3
V: TRBV20-1
D: TRBD2
size: few
DNA: TGCAGTGCTAGCGGGGGGGCCGCAGATACGCAGTATTTT
CDR3: CSASGGAADTQYF

J: TRBJ1-4
V: TRBV7-9
D: TRBD1
size: many
DNA: TGTGCCAGCAGCAGAAGCAGGGGGCGTAATGAAAAACTGTTTTTT
CDR3: CASSRSRGRNEKLFF

J: TRBJ2-3
V: TRBV7-9
D: TRBD2
size: few
DNA: TGTGCCAGCAGCTTTGGGACTAGCGCAGATACGCAGTATTTT
CDR3: CASSFGTSADTQYF

J: TRBJ2-3
V: TRBV5-6
D: NA
size: many
DNA: TGTGCCAGCAGCTGGGGGCGGAGCCCAGATACGCAGTATTTT
CDR3: CASSWGRSPDTQYF

J: TRBJ1-3
V: TRBV7-9
D: NA
size: few
DNA: TGTGCCAGCAGCAAGGACACCTCTGGAAACACCATATATTTT
CDR3: CASSKDTSGNTIYF

J: TRBJ2-5
V: TRBV28
D: TRBD2
size: NA
DNA: TGTGCCAGCAGTTTAGCTAGCGGAGCAGAGACCCAGTACTTC
CDR3: CASSLASGAETQYF

J: TRBJ2-1
V: TRBV4-1
D: TRBD2
size: few
DNA: TGCGCCAGCAGCCAAGGAGAGCGGGGGGGCCTTGAGCAGTTCTTC
CDR3: CASSQGERGGLEQFF

J: TRBJ2-3
V: TRBV6-7
D: NA
size: few
DNA: TGTGCCAGCAGTTACCCGAGGGAGCGGCCCCCTCCCGGAAGCACAGATACGCAGTATTTT
CDR3: CASSYPRERPPPGSTDTQYF

J: TRBJ2-2
V: TRBV18
D: TRBD1
size: NA
DNA: TGTGCCAGCTCACAAGGGACAGGGATCGACACCGGGGAGCTGTTTTTT
CDR3: CASSQGTGIDTGELFF

J: TRBJ2-7
V: TRBV7-9
D: NA
size: many
DNA: TGTGCCAGCACCTATAAACCTAGCGTTAACCCCTACGAGCAGTACTTC
CDR3: CASTYKPSVNPYEQYF

J: TRBJ1-3
V: TRBV7-2
D: TRBD1
size: NA
DNA: TGTGCCAGCAGAACTGGGACAGACCGTGGAAACACCATATATTTT
CDR3: CASRTGTDRGNTIYF

J: TRBJ2-7
V: TRBV14
D: NA
size: many
DNA: TGTGCCAGCAGCCAAGATCTAGGGGTTTACGAGCAGTACTTC
CDR3: CASSQDLGVYEQYF

J: TRBJ2-7
V: TRBV20-1
D: NA
size: NA
DNA: TGCAGTGCTAGAGATATGACGGGTTCCTACGAGCAGTACTTC
CDR3: CSARDMTGSYEQYF

J: TRBJ1-2
V: TRBV20-1
D: TRBD1
size: many
DNA: TGCAGTGCGCGGGGGCAGGGGGCTGGAGCTAACTATGGCTACACCTTC
CDR3: CSARGQGAGANYGYTF

J: TRBJ2-5
V: TRBV7-2
D: NA
size: few
DNA: TGTGCCAGCAGCTTAACCCACGGAGGGGAGACCCAGTACTTC
CDR3: CASSLTHGGETQYF

J: TRBJ2-2
V: TRBV6-6
D: TRBD2
size: many
DNA: TGTGCCGGGGGGGGTACGAACACCGGGGAGCTGTTTTTT
CDR3: CAGGGTNTGELFF

J: TRBJ2-1
V: TRBV27
D: NA
size: many
DNA: TGTGCCAGCAGTTTGTTTGGACTGTTTAGCTCCTACAATGAGCAGTTCTTC
CDR3: CASSLFGLFSSYNEQFF

J: TRBJ2-2
V: TRBV20-1
D: NA
size: NA
DNA: TGCAGTGCGCCTCAGGGAGGTGTGGACACCGGGGAGCTGTTTTTT
CDR3: CSAPQGGVDTGELFF

J: TRBJ1-1
V: TRBV5-1
D: NA
size: NA
DNA: TGCGCCAGCAGCTCCCGACCGGGGTACACTGAAGCTTTCTTT
CDR3: CASSSRPGYTEAFF

J: TRBJ2-1
V: TRBV13
D: NA
size: NA
DNA: TGTGCCAGCAGCCAGAGAATAGACAGCTACAATGAGCAGTTCTTC
CDR3: CASSQRIDSYNEQFF